This entry lists 10 T cell receptor beta chains sequenced from one sample in a study of blood T cell repertoires in COVID-19 (dated by TCRdb to between 2020 and 2021). Library generation was performed with the immunoSEQ multiplex PCR assay. Sourced from immuneACCESS, this table was stored by TCRdb with only in-frame sequences that have V and J called. A share of the clones is absent; for the studies checked, an unresolved V gene accounts for under half, and the remainder has no known explanation. The sample table holds 150,000 to 200,000 clones, of which over 80% were seen once. 8.4% of the sample is held by the ten biggest clonotypes. Sample: peripheral blood. The receptors shown here come from a woman in her 70s with acute or convalescent COVID-19.

The CDR3 nucleotides read TGTGCCAGCAGTCGCACAACCAGGGTACAATCCTACGAGCAGTACTTC. Its protein product is CASSRTTRVQSYEQYF. The rearrangement links TRBV6-2 or TRBV6-3 to TRBJ2-7; TRBD1 might be the D (5 bases). This CDR3 comprises 16 residues. The V end lost 5 bases, the J end lost 1 base, and 18 bases lay between the germline ends. Germline V gene lookup returns CDR1 MNHEY and CDR2 SVGEGT.

This clone was recorded only once. This chain uses TRBV10-3 with TRBJ2-2, with a weak D call TRBD2 (6 bases). The V gene lost 6 bases and the J gene lost 4 bases, with 12 bases spanning the gap. The length of the CDR3 is 14 residues. Germline values: CDR1 ENHRY, CDR2 SYGVKD. The CDR3 protein is CAISRDLTTGELFF. In DNA form, the CDR3 reads TGTGCCATCAGCAGGGACTTGACCACCGGGGAGCTGTTTTTT.

The chain combines TRBV5-6 with TRBJ1-2; the D gene is possibly TRBD1 (5 bases). Between the trimmed V and J ends, which lost 5 bases and 8 bases, there was a span of 19 bases. The CDR3 spans 14 residues. Germline V lookup: CDR1 SGHDT, CDR2 YYEEEE. The CDR3 protein is CASSPGTTYIGYTF. The CDR3 region has the DNA TGTGCCAGCAGTCCCGGGACTACTTATATAGGCTACACCTTC. Full variable domain (rest looked up from reference TRBV5-6 and TRBJ1-2): DAGVTQSPTHLIKTRGQQVTLRCSPKSGHDTVSWYQQALGQGPQFIFQYYEEEERQRGNFPDRFSGHQFPNYSSELNVNALLLGDSALYLCASSPGTTYIGYTFGSGTRLTVV.

In this sample, this clone turned up a few times. As DNA, the CDR3 is TGTGCCAGCAGTTTAGGTGTGATCTCGGGAGCTGACTATGGCTACACCTTC. Translation: CASSLGVISGADYGYTF. The rearrangement uses TRBV28 and TRBJ1-2; D is ambiguous. The CDR3 totals 17 residues. Deletions cut 2 bases from V and 3 bases from J, with 19 bases between. CDR1 and CDR2 from the germline V gene are MDHEN and SYDVKM.

Only a few counts were recorded for this clone. V is TRBV7-2 and J is TRBJ2-3; 9 nucleotides align to TRBD2. Trimming removed 5 bases from V and 1 base from J; junction bases left unmatched: 10. This CDR3 has 17 residues. CDR1 and CDR2 from the germline V gene are SGHTA and FQGNSA. The CDR3 DNA sequence: TGTGCCAGCAGCAACCCTCTTGGCGGGGGGGGCACAGATACGCAGTATTTT. It is translated as CASSNPLGGGGTDTQYF.

This chain connects TRBV7-2 to TRBJ2-2; TRBD2 matches 9 bases. The CDR3 is made up of 14 amino acids. Germline loops: CDR1 SGHTA, CDR2 FQGNSA. After removal of 5 bases from V and 4 bases from J, the junction contained 2 bases not matched to a gene. The CDR3 region has the DNA TGTGCCAGCAGCCTTAGCGGGAGCACCGGGGAGCTGTTTTTT. Encoded protein: CASSLSGSTGELFF.

The V gene is TRBV9, the J gene TRBJ2-7; possible D gene TRBD2, 6 bases. The length of the CDR3 is 15 residues. Germline CDR1 SGDLS, CDR2 YYNGEE. V lost 0 bases to trimming and J lost 4 bases, with 14 bases between them. The CDR3 spells CASSVAASERYEQYF. The CDR3 DNA reads TGTGCCAGCAGCGTAGCGGCTAGCGAGAGGTACGAGCAGTACTTC.

The rearrangement joins TRBV28 to TRBJ1-2; D gene uncertain. The V end was cut by 6 bases, the J end by 8 bases, with 19 bases between. The CDR3 is made up of 14 amino acids. Per germline, CDR1 MDHEN and CDR2 SYDVKM. The CDR3 reads CASRSAVQTRGYTF. The CDR3 DNA is TGTGCCAGCAGGTCGGCTGTCCAAACGCGGGGCTACACCTTC.

This rearrangement joins TRBV10-3 to TRBJ2-1, with 8 bases fitting TRBD2. Trimming at V came to 8 bases and at J to 5 bases, leaving 8 bases not matched to a gene. The germline CDR1 and CDR2 sequences are ENHRY and SYGVKD. The length of the CDR3 is 14 residues. CDR3 DNA sequence: TGTGCCATCGGTCCGGGAGGGGCCGACAATGAGCAGTTCTTC. Residues: CAIGPGGADNEQFF.

The J gene is TRBJ1-1, the V gene TRBV11-3; D not certain. Trimming pared 5 bases from V and 5 bases from J, leaving 15 bases between. The V gene's germline CDR1 is SGHNT and CDR2 YENEEA. The CDR3 runs 14 residues. The CDR3: CASSPRPESTEAFF. CDR3 bases: TGTGCCAGCAGCCCCCGGCCGGAGTCGACTGAAGCTTTCTTT.